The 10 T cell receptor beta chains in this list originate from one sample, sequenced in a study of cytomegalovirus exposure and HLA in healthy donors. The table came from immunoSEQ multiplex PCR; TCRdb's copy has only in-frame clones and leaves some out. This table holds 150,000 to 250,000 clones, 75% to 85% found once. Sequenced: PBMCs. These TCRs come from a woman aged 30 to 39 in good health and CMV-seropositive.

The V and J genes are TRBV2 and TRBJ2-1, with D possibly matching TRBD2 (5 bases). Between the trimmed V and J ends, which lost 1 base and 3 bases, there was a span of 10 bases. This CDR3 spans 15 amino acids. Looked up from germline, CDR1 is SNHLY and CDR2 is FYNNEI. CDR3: CASSEEAAGYNEQFF. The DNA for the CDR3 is TGTGCCAGCAGTGAAGAGGCCGCGGGCTACAATGAGCAGTTCTTC.

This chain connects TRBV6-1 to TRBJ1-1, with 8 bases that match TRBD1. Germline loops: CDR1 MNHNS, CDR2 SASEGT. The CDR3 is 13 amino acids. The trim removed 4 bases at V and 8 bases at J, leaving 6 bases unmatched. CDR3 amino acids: CASSAGTGDEAFF. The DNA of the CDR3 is TGTGCCAGCAGTGCCGGGACAGGCGACGAAGCTTTCTTT.

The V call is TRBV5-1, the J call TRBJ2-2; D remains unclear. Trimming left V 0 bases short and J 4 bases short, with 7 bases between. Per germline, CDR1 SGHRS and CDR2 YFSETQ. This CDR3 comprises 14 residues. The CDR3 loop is CASSLAWSTGELFF. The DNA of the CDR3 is TGCGCCAGCAGCTTGGCGTGGAGCACCGGGGAGCTGTTTTTT.

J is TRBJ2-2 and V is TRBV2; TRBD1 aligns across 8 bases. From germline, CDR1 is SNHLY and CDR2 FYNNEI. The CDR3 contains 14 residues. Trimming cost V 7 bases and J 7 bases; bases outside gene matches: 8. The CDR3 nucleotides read TGTGCCAGCACCCCAGACAGGGGCCACGGGGAGCTGTTTTTT. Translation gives CASTPDRGHGELFF.

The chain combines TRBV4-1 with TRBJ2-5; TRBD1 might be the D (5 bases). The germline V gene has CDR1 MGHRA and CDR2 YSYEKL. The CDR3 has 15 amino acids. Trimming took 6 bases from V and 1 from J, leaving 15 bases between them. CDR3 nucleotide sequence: TGCGCCAGCAGGATTACGACAGCCATCCAAGAGACCCAGTACTTC. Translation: CASRITTAIQETQYF.

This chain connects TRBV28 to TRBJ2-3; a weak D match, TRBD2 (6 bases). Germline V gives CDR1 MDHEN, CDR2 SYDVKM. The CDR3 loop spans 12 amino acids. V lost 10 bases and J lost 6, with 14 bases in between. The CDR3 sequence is CATRGGIDTQYF. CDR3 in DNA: TGTGCCACCCGGGGCGGGATTGATACGCAGTATTTT. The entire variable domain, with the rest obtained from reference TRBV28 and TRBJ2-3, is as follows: DVKVTQSSRYLVKRTGEKVFLECVQDMDHENMFWYRQDPGLGLRLIYFSYDVKMKEKGDIPEGYSVSREKKERFSLILESASTNQTSMYLCATRGGIDTQYFGPGTRLTVL.

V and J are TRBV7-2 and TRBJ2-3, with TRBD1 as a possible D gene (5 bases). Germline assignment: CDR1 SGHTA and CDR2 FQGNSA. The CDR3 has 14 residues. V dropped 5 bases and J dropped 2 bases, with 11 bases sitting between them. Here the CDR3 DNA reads TGTGCCAGCAGCCGAAGACAGCCCACAGATACGCAGTATTTT. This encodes CASSRRQPTDTQYF.

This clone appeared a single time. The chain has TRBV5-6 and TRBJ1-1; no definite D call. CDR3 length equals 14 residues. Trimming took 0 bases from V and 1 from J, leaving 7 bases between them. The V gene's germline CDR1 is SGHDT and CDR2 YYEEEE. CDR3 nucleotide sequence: TGTGCCAGCAGCTTGGTACACCCGAACACTGAAGCTTTCTTT. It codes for CASSLVHPNTEAFF.

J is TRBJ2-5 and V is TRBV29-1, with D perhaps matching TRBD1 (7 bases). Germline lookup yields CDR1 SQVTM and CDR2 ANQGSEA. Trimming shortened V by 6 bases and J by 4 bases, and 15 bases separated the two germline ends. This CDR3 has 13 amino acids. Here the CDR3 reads CSVPGGGPETQYF. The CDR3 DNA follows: TGCAGCGTGCCAGGGGGAGGCCCAGAGACCCAGTACTTC. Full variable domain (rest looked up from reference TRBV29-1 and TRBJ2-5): SAVISQKPSRDICQRGTSLTIQCQVDSQVTMMFWYRQQPGQSLTLIATANQGSEATYESGFVIDKFPISRPNLTFSTLTVSNMSPEDSSIYLCSVPGGGPETQYFGPGTRLLVL.

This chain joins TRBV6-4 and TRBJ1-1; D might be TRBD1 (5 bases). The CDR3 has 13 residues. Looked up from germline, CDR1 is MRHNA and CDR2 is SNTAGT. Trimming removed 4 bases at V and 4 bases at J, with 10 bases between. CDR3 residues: CASSGERGTEAFF. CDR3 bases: TGTGCCAGCAGTGGCGAAAGGGGCACTGAAGCTTTCTTT.